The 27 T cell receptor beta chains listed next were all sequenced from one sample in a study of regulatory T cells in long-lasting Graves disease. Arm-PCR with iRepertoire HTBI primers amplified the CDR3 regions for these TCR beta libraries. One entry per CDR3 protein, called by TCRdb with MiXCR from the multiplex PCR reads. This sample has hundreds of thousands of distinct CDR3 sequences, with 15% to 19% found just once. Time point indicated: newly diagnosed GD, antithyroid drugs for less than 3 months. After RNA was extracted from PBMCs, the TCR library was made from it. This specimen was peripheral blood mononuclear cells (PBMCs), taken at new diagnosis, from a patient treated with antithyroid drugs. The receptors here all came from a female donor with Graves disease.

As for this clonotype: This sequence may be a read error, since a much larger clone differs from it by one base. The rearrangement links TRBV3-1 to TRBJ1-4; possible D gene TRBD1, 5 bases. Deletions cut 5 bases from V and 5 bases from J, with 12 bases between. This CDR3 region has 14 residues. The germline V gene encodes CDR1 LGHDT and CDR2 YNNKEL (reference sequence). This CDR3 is CASSWARDNEKLFF. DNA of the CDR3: TGTGCCAGCAGCTGGGCCAGGGACAATGAAAAACTGTTTTTT.

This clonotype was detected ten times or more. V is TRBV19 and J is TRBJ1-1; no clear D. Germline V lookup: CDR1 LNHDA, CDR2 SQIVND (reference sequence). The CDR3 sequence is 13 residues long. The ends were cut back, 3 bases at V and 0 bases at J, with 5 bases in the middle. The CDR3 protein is CASSIVLNTEAFF. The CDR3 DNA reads TGTGCCAGTAGTATCGTGCTGAACACTGAAGCTTTCTTT.

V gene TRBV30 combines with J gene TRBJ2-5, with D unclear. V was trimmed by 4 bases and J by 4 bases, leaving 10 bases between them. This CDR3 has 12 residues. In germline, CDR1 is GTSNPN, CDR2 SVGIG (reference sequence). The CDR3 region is CAWMGWGETQYF. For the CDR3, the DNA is TGTGCCTGGATGGGATGGGGAGAGACCCAGTACTTC.

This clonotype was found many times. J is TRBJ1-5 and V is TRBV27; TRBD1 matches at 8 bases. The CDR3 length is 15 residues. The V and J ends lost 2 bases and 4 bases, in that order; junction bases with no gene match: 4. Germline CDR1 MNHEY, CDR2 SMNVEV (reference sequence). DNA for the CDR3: TGTGCCAGCAGTTTAACAGGGGGAGGAAATCAGCCCCAGCATTTT. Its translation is CASSLTGGGNQPQHF.

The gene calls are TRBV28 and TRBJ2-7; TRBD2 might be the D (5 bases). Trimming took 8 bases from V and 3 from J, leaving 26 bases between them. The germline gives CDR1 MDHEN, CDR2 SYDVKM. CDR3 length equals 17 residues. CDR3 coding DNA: TGTGCCAGCTCACCACGAGGGCAGGTCAGCACCATCTACGAGCAGTACTTC. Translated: CASSPRGQVSTIYEQYF.

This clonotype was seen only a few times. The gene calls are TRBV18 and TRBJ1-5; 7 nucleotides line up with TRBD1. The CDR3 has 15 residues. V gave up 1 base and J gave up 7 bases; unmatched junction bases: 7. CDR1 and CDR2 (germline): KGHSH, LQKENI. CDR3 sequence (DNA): TGTGCCAGCTCACCACTAAGGGGGCTCGGCCAGCCCCAGCATTTT. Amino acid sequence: CASSPLRGLGQPQHF.

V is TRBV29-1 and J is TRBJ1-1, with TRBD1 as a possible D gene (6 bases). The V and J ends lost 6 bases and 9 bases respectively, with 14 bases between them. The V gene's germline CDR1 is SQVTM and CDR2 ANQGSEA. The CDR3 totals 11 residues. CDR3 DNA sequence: TGCAGCGTACTCTCAGGGGCGCAAGCTTTCTTT. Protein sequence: CSVLSGAQAFF.

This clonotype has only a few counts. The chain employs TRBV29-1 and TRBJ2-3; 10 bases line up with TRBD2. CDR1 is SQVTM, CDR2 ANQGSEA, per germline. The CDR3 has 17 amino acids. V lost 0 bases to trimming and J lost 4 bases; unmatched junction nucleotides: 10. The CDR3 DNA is TGCAGCGTTGAAGATCTGGGGCTAGCGGGAGTACCAGATACGCAGTATTTT. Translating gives CSVEDLGLAGVPDTQYF.

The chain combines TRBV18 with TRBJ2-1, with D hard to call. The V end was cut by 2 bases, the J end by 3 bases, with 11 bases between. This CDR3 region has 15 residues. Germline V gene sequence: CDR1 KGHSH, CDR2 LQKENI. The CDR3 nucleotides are TGTGCCAGCTCACCAGTGAAGGATAGCTACAATGAGCAGTTCTTC. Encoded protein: CASSPVKDSYNEQFF.

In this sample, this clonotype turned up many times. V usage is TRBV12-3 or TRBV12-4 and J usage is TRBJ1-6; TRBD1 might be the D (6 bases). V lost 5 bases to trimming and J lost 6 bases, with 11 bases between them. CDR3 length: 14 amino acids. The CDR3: CASSSPDSNSPLHF. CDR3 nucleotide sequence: TGTGCCAGCAGTAGTCCGGACAGTAATTCACCCCTCCACTTT.

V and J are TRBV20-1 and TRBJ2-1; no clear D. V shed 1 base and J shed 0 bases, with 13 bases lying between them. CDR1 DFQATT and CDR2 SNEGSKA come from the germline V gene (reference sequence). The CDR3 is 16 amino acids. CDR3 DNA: TGCAGTGCTAGAGTCGTTACGGCAGTCTCCTACAATGAGCAGTTCTTC. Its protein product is CSARVVTAVSYNEQFF.

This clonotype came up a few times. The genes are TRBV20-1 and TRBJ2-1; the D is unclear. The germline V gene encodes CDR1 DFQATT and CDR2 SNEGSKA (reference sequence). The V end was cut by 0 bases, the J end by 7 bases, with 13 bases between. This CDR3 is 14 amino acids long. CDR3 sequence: CSARDRMGWNEQFF. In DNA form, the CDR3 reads TGCAGTGCTAGAGATCGAATGGGGTGGAATGAGCAGTTCTTC.

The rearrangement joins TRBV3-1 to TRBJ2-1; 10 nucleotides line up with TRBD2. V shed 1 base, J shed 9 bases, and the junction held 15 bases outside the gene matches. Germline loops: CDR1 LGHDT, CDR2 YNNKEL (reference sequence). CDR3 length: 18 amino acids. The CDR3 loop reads CASSQVSSGGSLAGEQFF. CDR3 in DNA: TGTGCCAGCAGCCAAGTGTCTAGCGGGGGCTCCCTGGCGGGTGAGCAGTTCTTC.

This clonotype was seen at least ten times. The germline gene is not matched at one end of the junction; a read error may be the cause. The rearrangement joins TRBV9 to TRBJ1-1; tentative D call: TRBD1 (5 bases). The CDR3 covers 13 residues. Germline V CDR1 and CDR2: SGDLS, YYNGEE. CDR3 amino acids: CASSVTENTEAFF. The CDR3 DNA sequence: TGCGCCAGCAGCGTGACAGAGAACACTGAAGCTTTCTTT.

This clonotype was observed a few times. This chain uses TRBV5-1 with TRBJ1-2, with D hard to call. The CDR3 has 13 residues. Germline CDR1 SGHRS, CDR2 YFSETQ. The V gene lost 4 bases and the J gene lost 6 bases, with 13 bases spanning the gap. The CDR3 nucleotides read TGCGCCAGCAGCCCGCGGAGGGCCGATGGCTACACCTTC. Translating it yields CASSPRRADGYTF. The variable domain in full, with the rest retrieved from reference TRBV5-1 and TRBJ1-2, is KAGVTQTPRYLIKTRGQQVTLSCSPISGHRSVSWYQQTPGQGLQFLFEYFSETQRNKGNFPGRFSGRQFSNSRSEMNVSTLELGDSALYLCASSPRRADGYTFGSGTRLTVV.

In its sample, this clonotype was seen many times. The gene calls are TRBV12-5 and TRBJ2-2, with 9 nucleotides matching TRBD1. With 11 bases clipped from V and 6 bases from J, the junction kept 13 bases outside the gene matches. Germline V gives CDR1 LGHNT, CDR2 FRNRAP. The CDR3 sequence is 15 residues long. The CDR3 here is CAASPGQGTAGELFF. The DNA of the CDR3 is TGTGCTGCCTCCCCGGGACAGGGTACTGCCGGGGAGCTGTTTTTT.

CDR3: CASSSTEVNQPQHF. CDR3 DNA sequence: TGTGCCAGCAGCTCGACAGAAGTAAATCAGCCCCAGCATTTT. V gene TRBV12-3 or TRBV12-4 combines with J gene TRBJ1-5; D is perhaps TRBD1 (5 bases). V was shortened by 6 bases and J by 4 bases, with 13 bases between the two germline ends. CDR3 length equals 14 residues.

The CDR3, as DNA: TGCAGTGCTAGAGATAGGATGCGCTCCTACGAGCAGTACTTC. It translates to CSARDRMRSYEQYF. This chain connects TRBV20-1 to TRBJ2-7; D ambiguous. Trimming removed 0 bases from V and 0 bases from J, with 9 bases in between. The germline V gene encodes CDR1 DFQATT and CDR2 SNEGSKA (reference sequence). The length of the CDR3 is 14 residues.

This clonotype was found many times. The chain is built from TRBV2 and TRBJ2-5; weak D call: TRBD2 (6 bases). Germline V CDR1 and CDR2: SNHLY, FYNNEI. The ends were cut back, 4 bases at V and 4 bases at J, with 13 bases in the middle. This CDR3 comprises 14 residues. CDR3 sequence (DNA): TGTGCCAGCAGTGTAACTAGCAGGCGAGAGACCCAGTACTTC. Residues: CASSVTSRRETQYF. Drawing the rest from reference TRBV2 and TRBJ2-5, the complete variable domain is EPEVTQTPSHQVTQMGQEVILRCVPISNHLYFYWYRQILGQKVEFLVSFYNNEISEKSEIFDDQFSVERPDGSNFTLKIRSTKLEDSAMYFCASSVTSRRETQYFGPGTRLLVL.

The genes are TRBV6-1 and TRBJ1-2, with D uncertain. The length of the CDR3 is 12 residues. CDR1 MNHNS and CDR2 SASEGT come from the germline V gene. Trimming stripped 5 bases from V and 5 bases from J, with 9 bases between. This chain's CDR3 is CASSLDAYGYTF. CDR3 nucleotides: TGTGCCAGCAGTCTAGATGCTTATGGCTACACCTTC.

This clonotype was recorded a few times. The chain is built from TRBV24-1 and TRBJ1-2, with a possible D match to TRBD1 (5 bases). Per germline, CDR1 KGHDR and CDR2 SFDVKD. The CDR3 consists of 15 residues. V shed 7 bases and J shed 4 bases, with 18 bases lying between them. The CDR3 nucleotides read TGTGCCACCAGGAGGTACGGGGTCGGGGGCTATGGCTACACCTTC. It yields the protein CATRRYGVGGYGYTF.

As DNA, the CDR3 is TGTGCCAGCTCACTCCGGGACAGGGACACCATATATTTT. Translating gives CASSLRDRDTIYF. The chain uses TRBV18 and TRBJ1-3; 9 bases map to TRBD1. The CDR3 has 13 residues. V lost 4 bases to trimming and J lost 8 bases; unmatched junction nucleotides: 3. From germline, CDR1 is KGHSH and CDR2 LQKENI.

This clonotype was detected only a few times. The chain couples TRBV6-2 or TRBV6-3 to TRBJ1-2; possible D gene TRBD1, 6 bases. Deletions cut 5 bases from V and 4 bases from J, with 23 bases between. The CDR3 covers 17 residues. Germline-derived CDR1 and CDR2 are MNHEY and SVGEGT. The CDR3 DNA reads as TGTGCCAGCAGTGAAGGTATCTTCGGACAGTTCTTCTATGGCTACACCTTC. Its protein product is CASSEGIFGQFFYGYTF.

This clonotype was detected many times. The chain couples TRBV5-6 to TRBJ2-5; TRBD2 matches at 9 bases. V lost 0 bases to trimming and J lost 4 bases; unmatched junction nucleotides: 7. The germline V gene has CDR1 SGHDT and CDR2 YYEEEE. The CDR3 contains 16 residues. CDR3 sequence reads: CASSLVGGGASETQYF. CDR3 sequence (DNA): TGTGCCAGCAGCTTGGTGGGCGGGGGGGCATCAGAGACCCAGTACTTC.

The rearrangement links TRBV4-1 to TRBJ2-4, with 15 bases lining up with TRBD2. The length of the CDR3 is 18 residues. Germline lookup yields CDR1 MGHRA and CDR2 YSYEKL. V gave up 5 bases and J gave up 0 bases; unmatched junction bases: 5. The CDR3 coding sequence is TGCGCCAGCAGCGGCGGACTAGCGGGGGGGCGAGCCAAAAACATTCAGTACTTC. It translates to CASSGGLAGGRAKNIQYF.

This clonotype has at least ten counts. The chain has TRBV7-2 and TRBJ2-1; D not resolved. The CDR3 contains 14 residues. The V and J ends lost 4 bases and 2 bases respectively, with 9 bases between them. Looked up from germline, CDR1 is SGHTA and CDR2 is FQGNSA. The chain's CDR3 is CASSSDFAYNEQFF. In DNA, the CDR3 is TGTGCCAGCAGCTCTGACTTTGCCTACAATGAGCAGTTCTTC.

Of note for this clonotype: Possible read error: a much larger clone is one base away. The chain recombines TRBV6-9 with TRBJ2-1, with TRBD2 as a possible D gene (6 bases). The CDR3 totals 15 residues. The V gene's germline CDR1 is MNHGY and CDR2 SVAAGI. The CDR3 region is CASSYRTSSYNERFF. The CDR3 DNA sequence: TGTGCCAGCAGTTACCGCACTAGCTCCTACAATGAGCGGTTCTTC.